These T cell receptor beta chains were read from a single sample in a study of T cell changes during pregnancy in multiple sclerosis. TCRdb's copy holds only in-frame clones and misses some; the assay was immunoSEQ multiplex PCR. The data show tens of thousands of clones, with roughly nine tenths seen just once and approximately 6.9% held by the top ten. The source material was CD8+ T cells from peripheral blood mononuclear cells, sampled in the second trimester of pregnancy. Receptors originate from a female donor with multiple sclerosis, enrolled in a pregnancy study. CDR3s include the opening cysteine and the closing phenylalanine or tryptophan.

V,J,CDR3
TRBV11-2,TRBJ2-1,CASSLDVGLAGYNEQFF
TRBV6-5,TRBJ2-5,CASWSDSGQETQYF
TRBV6-5,TRBJ1-1,CASGGEAFF
TRBV7-9,TRBJ2-1,CASSQSRTIRFGEQFF
TRBV11-3,TRBJ1-1,CASSFKGQLNTEAFF
TRBV30,TRBJ1-3,CAWSYGGSGNTIYF
TRBV11-1,TRBJ2-1,CASSSMGGSYNEQFF
TRBV27,TRBJ1-4,CASSLLAPGKDLEKLFF
TRBV11-2,-,CASSLAGTLYEQYF
TRBV9,TRBJ2-1,CASSPQVLAGLNEQFF
TRBV28,TRBJ2-7,CASSFDSQGGEQYF
TRBV7-2,TRBJ2-2,CASSVVRANTGELFF
TRBV7-9,TRBJ2-5,CASSGGTGEETQYF
TRBV7-7,TRBJ2-5,CASSLNRWSETQYF
TRBV27,TRBJ2-7,CASSYRDRTYEQYF
TRBV6-1,TRBJ2-7,CASSETGGWNEQYF
TRBV11-1,TRBJ2-3,CASSSLAGESTDTQYF
TRBV5-4,TRBJ2-7,CASSYGKSSYEQYF
TRBV28,TRBJ2-7,CASSLAGESYEQYF
TRBV6-6,TRBJ2-7,CASSYSGGASGEQYF
TRBV10-3,TRBJ2-1,CAISLGLNNEQFF
TRBV6-1,TRBJ1-4,CASSERRMVIEKLFF
TRBV7-3,TRBJ2-3,CASSSGLAGTDTQYF
TRBV29-1,TRBJ2-1,CSALTSGSVNEQFF
TRBV7-9,TRBJ1-1,CASSLGRGYTEAFF
TRBV11-1,TRBJ2-7,CASSLSQGDVPEQYF
TRBV5-6,TRBJ2-2,CASSLELAGDTGELFF
TRBV6-5,TRBJ1-5,CASSYGHENQPQHF
TRBV5-6,TRBJ2-5,CASSLDWEAETQYF
TRBV18,TRBJ2-1,CASSPPYKNTNYNEQFF
TRBV4-1,TRBJ2-1,CASSQDGRQNEQFF
TRBV6-5,TRBJ2-5,CASREDYGETQYF
TRBV11-2,TRBJ2-3,CASSSSGPTDTQYF
TRBV9,TRBJ2-1,CASSVSSSGQRSTYGEQFF
TRBV6-4,TRBJ2-3,CASSSLAGGGSDTQYF
TRBV7-3,TRBJ2-2,CASSLGTTPNTGELFF
TRBV11-3,TRBJ2-1,CASSVDSSYNEQFF
TRBV13,TRBJ2-7,CASSSRGSYEQYF
TRBV7-8,TRBJ2-5,CASSLARSSQETQYF
TRBV15,TRBJ1-2,CATSRDRGVNYGYTF
TRBV9,TRBJ1-1,CASSPGGFETEAFF
TRBV10-3,TRBJ2-7,CAISDSSYEQYF
TRBV7-2,TRBJ1-1,CASSLAQGAFSEAFF
TRBV9,TRBJ2-7,CASSDSGNGYEQYF
TRBV2,TRBJ2-7,CASSVTGVEQYF
TRBV18,TRBJ2-7,CASSPQETAAHEQYF
TRBV5-6,TRBJ1-6,CASSLEGRTSSYNSPLHF
TRBV13,TRBJ1-2,CASSLAGAPNYGYTF
TRBV10-3,TRBJ2-5,CAISEADHQETQYF
TRBV28,TRBJ2-1,CASSLGLAGGYNEQFF
TRBV28,TRBJ2-7,CASSRGVFEQYF
TRBV2,TRBJ1-2,CASSEWGGLPPNYGYTF
TRBV11-3,TRBJ2-7,CASSLEAGEAYEQYF